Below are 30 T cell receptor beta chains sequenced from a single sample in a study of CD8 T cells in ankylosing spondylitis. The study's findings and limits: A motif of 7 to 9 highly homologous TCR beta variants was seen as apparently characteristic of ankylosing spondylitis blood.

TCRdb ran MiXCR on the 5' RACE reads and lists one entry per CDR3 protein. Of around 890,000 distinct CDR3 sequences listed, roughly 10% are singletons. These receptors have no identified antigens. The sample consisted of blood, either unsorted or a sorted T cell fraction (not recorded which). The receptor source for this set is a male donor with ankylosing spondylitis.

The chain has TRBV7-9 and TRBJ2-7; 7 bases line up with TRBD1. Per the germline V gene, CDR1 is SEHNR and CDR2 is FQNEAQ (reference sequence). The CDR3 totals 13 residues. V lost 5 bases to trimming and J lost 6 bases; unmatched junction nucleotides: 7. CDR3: CASSPTQGSEQYF. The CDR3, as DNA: TGTGCCAGCAGCCCAACACAGGGGAGCGAGCAGTACTTC.

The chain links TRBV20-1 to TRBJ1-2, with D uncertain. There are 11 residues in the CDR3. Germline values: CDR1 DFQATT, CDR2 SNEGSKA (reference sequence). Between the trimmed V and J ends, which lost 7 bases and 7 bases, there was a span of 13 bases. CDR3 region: CSESSLGGYTF. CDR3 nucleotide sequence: TGCAGTGAATCTTCGCTGGGTGGCTACACCTTC.

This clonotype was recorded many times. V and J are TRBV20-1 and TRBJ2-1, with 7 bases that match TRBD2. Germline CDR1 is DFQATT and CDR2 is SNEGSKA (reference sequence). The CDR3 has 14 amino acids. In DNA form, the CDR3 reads TGCAGCCCGTCCCCAGCGGGGAGTAGGAATGAGCAGTTCTTC. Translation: CSPSPAGSRNEQFF.

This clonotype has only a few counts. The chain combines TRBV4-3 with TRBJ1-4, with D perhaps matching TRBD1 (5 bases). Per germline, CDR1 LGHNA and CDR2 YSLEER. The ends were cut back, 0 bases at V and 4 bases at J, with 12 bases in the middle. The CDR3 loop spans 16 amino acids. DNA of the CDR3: TGCGCCAGCAGCCAAGATGTAGGGGTTAGTAATGAAAAACTGTTTTTT. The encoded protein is CASSQDVGVSNEKLFF.

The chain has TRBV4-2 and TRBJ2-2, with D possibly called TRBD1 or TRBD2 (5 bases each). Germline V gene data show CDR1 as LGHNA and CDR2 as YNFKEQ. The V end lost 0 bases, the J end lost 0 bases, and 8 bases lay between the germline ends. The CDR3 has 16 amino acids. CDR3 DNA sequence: TGTGCCAGCAGCCAAGATGTGGGGGCGAACACCGGGGAGCTGTTTTTT. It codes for CASSQDVGANTGELFF.

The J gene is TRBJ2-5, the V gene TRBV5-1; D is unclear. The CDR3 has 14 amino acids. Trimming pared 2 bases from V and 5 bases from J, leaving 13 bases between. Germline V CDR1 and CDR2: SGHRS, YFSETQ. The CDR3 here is CASSFVSPWETQYF. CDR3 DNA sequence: TGCGCCAGCAGCTTCGTCTCCCCTTGGGAGACCCAGTACTTC. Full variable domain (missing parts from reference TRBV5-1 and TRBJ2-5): KAGVTQTPRYLIKTRGQQVTLSCSPISGHRSVSWYQQTPGQGLQFLFEYFSETQRNKGNFPGRFSGRQFSNSRSEMNVSTLELGDSALYLCASSFVSPWETQYFGPGTRLLVL.

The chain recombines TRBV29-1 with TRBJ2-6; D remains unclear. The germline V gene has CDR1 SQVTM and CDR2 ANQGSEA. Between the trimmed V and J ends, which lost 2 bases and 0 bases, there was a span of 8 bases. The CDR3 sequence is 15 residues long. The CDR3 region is CSVEYRYSGANVLTF. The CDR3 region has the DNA TGCAGCGTTGAATACCGATACTCTGGGGCCAACGTCCTGACTTTC. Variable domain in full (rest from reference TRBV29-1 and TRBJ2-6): SAVISQKPSRDICQRGTSLTIQCQVDSQVTMMFWYRQQPGQSLTLIATANQGSEATYESGFVIDKFPISRPNLTFSTLTVSNMSPEDSSIYLCSVEYRYSGANVLTFGAGSRLTVL.

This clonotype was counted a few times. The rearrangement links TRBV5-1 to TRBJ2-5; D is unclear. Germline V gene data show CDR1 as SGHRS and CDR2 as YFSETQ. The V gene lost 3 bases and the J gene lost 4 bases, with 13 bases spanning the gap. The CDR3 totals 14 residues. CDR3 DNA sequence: TGCGCCAGCAGCTCCTTGGGTCGAACAGAGACCCAGTACTTC. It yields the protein CASSSLGRTETQYF.

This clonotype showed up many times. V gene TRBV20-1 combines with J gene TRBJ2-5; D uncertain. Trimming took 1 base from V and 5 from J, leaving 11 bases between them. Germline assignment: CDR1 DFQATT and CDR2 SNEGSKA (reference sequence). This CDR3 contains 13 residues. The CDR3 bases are TGCAGTGCTAGAGTATCAGGTCGGGAGACCCAGTACTTC. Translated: CSARVSGRETQYF.

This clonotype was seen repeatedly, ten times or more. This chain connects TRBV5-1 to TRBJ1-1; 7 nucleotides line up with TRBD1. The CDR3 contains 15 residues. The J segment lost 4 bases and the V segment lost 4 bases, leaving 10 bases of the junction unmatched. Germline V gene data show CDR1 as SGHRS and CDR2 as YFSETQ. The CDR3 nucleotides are TGCGCCAGCAGCCCAAGACAGGGCACAGGCACTGAAGCTTTCTTT. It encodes CASSPRQGTGTEAFF.

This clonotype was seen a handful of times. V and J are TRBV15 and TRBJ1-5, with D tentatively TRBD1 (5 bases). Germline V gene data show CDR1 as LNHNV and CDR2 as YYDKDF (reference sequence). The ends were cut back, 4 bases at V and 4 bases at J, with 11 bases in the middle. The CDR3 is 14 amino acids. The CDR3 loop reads CATSNRQRNQPQHF. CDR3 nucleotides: TGTGCCACCAGCAACAGACAGCGAAATCAGCCCCAGCATTTT.

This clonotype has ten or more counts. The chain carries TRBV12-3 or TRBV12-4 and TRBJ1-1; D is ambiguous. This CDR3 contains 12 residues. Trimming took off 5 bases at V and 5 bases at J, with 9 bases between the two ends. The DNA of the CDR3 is TGTGCCAGCAGTCTCGTGGAGACTGAAGCTTTCTTT. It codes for CASSLVETEAFF.

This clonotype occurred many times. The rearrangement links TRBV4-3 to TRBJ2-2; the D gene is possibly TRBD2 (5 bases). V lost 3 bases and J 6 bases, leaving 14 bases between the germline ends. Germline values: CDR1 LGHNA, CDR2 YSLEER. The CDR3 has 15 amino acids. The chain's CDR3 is CASSHGGLEAGELFF. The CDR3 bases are TGCGCCAGCAGCCATGGAGGACTGGAGGCCGGGGAGCTGTTTTTT.

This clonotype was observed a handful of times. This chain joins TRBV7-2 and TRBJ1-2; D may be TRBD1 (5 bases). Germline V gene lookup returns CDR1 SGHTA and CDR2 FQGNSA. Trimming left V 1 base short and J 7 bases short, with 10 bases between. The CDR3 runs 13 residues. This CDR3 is CASSLGGGFGYTF. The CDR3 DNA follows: TGTGCCAGCAGCTTAGGGGGGGGGTTTGGCTACACCTTC.

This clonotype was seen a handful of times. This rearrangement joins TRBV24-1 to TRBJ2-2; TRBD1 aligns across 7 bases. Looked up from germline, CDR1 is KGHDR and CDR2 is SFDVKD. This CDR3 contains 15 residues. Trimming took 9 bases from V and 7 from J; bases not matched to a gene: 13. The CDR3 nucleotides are TGTGCCACCGGTTCCTTTAGGGGGCGAGGCGGGGAGCTGTTTTTT. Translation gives CATGSFRGRGGELFF.

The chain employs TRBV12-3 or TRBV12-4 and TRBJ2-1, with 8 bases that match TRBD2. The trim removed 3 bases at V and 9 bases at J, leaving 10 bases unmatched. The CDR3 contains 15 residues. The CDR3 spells CASSFRAGVRGEQFF. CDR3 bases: TGTGCCAGCAGTTTCAGAGCGGGAGTGAGGGGTGAGCAGTTCTTC.

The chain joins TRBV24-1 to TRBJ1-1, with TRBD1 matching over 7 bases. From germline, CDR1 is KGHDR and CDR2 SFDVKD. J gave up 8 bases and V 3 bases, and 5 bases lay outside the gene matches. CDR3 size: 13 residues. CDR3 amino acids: CATSDPGQSEAFF. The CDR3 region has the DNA TGTGCCACCAGTGATCCGGGACAGTCGGAAGCTTTCTTT.

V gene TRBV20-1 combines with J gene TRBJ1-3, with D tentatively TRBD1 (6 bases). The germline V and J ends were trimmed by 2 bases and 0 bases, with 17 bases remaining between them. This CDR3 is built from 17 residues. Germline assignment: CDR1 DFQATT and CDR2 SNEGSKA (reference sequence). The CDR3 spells CSARKAGALLSGNTIYF. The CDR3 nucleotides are TGCAGTGCTAGAAAGGCAGGGGCCCTCCTCTCTGGAAACACCATATATTTT.

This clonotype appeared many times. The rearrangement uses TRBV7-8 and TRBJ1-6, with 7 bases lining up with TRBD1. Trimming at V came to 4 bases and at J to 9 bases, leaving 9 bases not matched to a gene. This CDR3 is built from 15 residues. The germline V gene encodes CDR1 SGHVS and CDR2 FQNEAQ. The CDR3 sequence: CASSSGQTGGSPLHF. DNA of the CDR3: TGTGCCAGCAGCTCGGGACAGACCGGCGGTTCACCCCTCCACTTT.

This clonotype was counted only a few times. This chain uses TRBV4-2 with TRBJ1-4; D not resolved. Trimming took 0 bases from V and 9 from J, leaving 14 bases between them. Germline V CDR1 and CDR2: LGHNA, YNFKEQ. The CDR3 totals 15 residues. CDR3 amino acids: CASSQDVVQPKKLFF. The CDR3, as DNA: TGTGCCAGCAGCCAAGATGTTGTGCAGCCCAAAAAACTGTTTTTT.

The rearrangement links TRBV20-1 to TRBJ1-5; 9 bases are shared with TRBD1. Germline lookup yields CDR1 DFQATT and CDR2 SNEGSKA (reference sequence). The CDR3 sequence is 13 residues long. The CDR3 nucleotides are TGCAGCGCCTTGACAGGGGGTGGGAAGCCCCAGCATTTT. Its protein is CSALTGGGKPQHF.

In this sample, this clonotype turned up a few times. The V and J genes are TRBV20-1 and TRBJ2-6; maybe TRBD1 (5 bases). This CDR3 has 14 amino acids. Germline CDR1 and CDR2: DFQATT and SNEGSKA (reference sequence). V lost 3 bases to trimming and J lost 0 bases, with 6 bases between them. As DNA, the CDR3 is TGCAGTGCTAGGGACAACTCTGGGGCCAACGTCCTGACTTTC. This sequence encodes CSARDNSGANVLTF.

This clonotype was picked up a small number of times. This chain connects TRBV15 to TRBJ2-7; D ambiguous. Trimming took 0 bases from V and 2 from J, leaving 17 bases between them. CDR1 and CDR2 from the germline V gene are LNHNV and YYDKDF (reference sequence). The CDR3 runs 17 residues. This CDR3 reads CATSRDLPRTVAYEQYF. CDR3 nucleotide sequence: TGTGCCACCAGCAGAGATCTTCCCCGGACGGTCGCCTACGAGCAGTACTTC. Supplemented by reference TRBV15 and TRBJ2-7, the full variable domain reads DAMVIQNPRYQVTQFGKPVTLSCSQTLNHNVMYWYQQKSSQAPKLLFHYYDKDFNNEADTPDNFQSRRPNTSFCFLDIRSPGLGDTAMYLCATSRDLPRTVAYEQYFGPGTRLTVT.

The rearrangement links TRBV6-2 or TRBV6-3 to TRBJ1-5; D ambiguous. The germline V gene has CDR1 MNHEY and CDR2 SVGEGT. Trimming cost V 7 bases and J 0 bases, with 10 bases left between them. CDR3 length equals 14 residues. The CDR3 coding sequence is TGTGCCAGCACCTTCAGGAATAGCAATCAGCCCCAGCATTTT. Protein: CASTFRNSNQPQHF.

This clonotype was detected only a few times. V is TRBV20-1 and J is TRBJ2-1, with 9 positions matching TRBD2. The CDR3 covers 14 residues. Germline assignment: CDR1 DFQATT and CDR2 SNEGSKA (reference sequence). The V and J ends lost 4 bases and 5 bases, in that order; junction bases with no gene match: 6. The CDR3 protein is CSAIKTSGDNEQFF. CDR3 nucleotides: TGCAGTGCTATAAAGACTAGCGGAGACAATGAGCAGTTCTTC.

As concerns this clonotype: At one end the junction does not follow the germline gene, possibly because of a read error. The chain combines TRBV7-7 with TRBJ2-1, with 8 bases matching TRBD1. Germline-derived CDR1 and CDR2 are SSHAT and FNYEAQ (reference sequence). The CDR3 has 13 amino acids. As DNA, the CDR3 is TGTGCTAGCAGCCAGGACAGGGCCAATGAGCAGTTCTTC. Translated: CASSQDRANEQFF.

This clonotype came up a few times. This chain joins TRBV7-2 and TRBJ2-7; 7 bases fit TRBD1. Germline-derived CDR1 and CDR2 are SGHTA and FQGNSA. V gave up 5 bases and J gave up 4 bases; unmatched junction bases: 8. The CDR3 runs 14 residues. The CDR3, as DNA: TGTGCCAGCAGCCCCAGGGGACAGATTTACGAGCAGTACTTC. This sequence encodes CASSPRGQIYEQYF.

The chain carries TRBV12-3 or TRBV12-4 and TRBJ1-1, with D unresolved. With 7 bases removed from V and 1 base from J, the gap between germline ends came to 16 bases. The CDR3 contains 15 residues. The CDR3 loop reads CASTLSFGENTEAFF. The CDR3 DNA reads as TGTGCCAGCACCTTGAGTTTCGGAGAGAACACTGAAGCTTTCTTT.

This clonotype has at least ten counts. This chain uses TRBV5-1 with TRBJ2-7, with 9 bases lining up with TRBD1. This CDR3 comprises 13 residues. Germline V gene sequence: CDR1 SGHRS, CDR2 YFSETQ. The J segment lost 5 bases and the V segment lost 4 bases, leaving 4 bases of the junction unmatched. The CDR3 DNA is TGCGCCAGCAGCGGTAGGACAGGGGACGAGCAGTACTTC. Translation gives CASSGRTGDEQYF.

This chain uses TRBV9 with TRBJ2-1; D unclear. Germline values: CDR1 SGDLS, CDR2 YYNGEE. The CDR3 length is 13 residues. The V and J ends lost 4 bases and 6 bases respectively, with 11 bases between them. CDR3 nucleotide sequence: TGTGCCAGCAGCTCAGGACCCCTCAATGAGCAGTTCTTC. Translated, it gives CASSSGPLNEQFF.